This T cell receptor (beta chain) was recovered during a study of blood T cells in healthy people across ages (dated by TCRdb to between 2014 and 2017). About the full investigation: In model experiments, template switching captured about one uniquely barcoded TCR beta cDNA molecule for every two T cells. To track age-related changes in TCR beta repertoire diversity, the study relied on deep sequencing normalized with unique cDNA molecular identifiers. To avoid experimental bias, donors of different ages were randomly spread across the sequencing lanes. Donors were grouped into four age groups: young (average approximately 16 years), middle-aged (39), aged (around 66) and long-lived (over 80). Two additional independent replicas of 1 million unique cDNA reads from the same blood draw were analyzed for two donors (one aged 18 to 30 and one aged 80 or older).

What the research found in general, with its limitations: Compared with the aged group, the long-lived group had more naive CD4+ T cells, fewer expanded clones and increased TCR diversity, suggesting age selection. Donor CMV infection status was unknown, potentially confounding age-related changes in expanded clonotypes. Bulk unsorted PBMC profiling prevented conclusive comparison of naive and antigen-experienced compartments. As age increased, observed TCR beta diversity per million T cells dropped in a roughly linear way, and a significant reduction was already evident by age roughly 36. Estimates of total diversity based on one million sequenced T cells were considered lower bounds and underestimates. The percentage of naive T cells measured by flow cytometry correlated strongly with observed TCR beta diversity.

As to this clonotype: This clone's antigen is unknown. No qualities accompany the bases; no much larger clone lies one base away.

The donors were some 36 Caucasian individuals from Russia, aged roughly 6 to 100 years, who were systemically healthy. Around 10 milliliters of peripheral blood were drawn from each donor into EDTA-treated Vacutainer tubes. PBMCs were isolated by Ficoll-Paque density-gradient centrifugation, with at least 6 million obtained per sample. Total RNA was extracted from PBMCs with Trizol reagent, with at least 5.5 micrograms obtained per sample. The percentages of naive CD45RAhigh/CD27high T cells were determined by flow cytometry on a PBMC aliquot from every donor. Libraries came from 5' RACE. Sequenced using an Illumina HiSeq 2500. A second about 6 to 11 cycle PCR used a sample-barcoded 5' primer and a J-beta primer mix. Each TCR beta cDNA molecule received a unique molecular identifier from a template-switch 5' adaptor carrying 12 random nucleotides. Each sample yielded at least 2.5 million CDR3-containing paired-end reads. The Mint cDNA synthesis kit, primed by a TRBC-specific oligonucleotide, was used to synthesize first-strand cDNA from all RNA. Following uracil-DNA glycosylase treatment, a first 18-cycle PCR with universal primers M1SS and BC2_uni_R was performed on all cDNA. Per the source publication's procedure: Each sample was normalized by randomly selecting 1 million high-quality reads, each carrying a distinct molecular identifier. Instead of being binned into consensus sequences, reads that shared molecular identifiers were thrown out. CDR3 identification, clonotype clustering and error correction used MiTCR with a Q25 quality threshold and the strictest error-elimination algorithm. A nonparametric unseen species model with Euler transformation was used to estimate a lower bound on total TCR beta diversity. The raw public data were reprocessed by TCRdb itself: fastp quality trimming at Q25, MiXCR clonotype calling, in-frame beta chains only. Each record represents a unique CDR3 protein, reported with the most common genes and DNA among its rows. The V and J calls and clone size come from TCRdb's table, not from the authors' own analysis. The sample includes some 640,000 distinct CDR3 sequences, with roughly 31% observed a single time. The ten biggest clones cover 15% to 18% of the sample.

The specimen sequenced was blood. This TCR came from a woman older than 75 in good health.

DNA sequence: TGTGCCAGCAGCTTCTCAGTGAGTACCTACGAGCAGTACTTC. Translated, it gives CASSFSVSTYEQYF. The rearrangement joined TRBV7-3 to TRBJ2-7, with no confidently assigned D gene. From cysteine to phenylalanine, the CDR3 is 14 amino acids long. Of the read, only the CDR3 DNA is kept; its 42 bases are in frame from base 1. The V and J ends are trimmed by 3 bases and 2 bases, leaving 11 bases between them. From a lookup of the germline V gene, CDR1 and CDR2 are SGHTA and FQGTGA.